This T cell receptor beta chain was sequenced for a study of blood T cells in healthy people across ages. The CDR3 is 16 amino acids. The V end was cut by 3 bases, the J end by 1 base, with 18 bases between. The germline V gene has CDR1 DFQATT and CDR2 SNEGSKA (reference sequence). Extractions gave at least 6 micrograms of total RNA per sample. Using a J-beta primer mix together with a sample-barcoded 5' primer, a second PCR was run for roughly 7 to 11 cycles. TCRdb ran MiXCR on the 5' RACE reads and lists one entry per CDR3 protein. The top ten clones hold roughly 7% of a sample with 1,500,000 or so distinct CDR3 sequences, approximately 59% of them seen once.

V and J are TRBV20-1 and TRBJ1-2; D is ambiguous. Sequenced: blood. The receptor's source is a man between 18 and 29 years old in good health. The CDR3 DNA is TGCAGTGCTAGGGCCCTCGGTGGAAGAAATAACTATGGCTACACCTTC. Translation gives CSARALGGRNNYGYTF.